The following is a T cell receptor (beta chain) sequence with its context. Its antigen is as yet unknown. The sample belongs to a study of PD-1 blockade in classical Hodgkin lymphoma. Specified time point: cycle 4 day 1 (C4D1), after six to seven weeks of nivolumab. Relapse was seen in all patients after autologous stem cell transplantation, and brentuximab vedotin exposure was variable. Thawed PBMCs underwent magnetic negative selection to obtain purified CD8+ T cells. Best overall response was complete response, partial response or progressive disease in these relapsed/refractory classical Hodgkin lymphoma patients. Method: immunoSEQ multiplex PCR; TCRdb's copy keeps in-frame clones and lacks some. The sample lists fewer than 15,000 clones, roughly 90% occurring once. Study findings and constraints: Reports described newly diagnosed patients as having lower baseline TCR diversity than healthy donors. Diversity similar to that of newly diagnosed patients was seen at baseline in complete responders.

The receptor's source is a human donor with classical Hodgkin lymphoma. This material consisted of CD8+ T cells from blood, taken before the fourth cycle of nivolumab.

CDR3 amino acids: CASSRGQEFYEQYF. CDR3 coding DNA: TGTGCCAGCAGTCGGGGACAGGAGTTCTACGAGCAGTACTTC. V usage is TRBV6-5 and J usage is TRBJ2-7, with 8 nucleotides matching TRBD1. This CDR3 has 14 amino acids. Trimming removed 5 bases from V and 3 bases from J; junction bases left unmatched: 6. Germline V gene sequence: CDR1 MNHEY, CDR2 SVGAGI.